This TCR beta chain was recorded in a study of blood T cell repertoires in COVID-19. Germline lookup yields CDR1 SEHNR and CDR2 FQNEAQ (reference sequence). The CDR3 is 16 amino acids. The V and J ends lost 5 bases and 0 bases, in that order; junction bases with no gene match: 10. Using immunoSEQ multiplex PCR, the repertoire was profiled, and TCRdb retains in-frame clones only, with some absent. Among 450,000 or so clones, about 87% were seen once, and the ten largest hold around 0.92%. The receptor's source is a man younger than 35 with COVID-19, enrolled during active disease. The material sequenced was peripheral blood. The chain recombines TRBV7-9 with TRBJ2-7, with 7 positions matching TRBD1. CDR3: CASSPTTGASSYEQYF. The CDR3 DNA follows: TGTGCCAGCAGCCCTACAACAGGGGCCAGCTCCTACGAGCAGTACTTC.